This TCR beta chain was captured by sequencing in a study of Ad26.COV2.S vaccination and SARS-CoV-2 variants. Turning to the study itself: Participant was drawn from the COV1001 Ad26.COV2.S trial arm. Each vaccinee took Ad26.COV2.S intramuscularly, once or twice 56 days apart. Study findings and constraints: Vaccine and placebo groups showed comparable non-spike TCR breadth. The TCR breadth and depth analyses may have understated or missed part of the total T cell responses.

Deletions cut 0 bases from V and 5 bases from J, with 16 bases between. Per the germline V gene, CDR1 is MNHEY and CDR2 is SVGAGI. This CDR3 contains 16 residues. Documented treatment: about 20 received Ad26.COV2.S at low or high dose, single or two shots; 5 received placebo; per-sample allocation not given. The samples date from day 63 after the first vaccine or placebo injection. Some clones are missing from TCRdb's copy, which holds only in-frame ones; the method was immunoSEQ multiplex PCR. The sample shows some 520,000 clones, around 90% of them seen only once. As to this clone: Antigen: not known.

The TCR sequence derives from a person aged 18-60 years who received the Ad26.COV2.S COVID-19 vaccine or a placebo. Sequences were derived from peripheral blood, sampled in a trial of Ad26.COV2.S vaccine versus placebo. The V gene is TRBV6-5, the J gene TRBJ2-5, with D possibly matching TRBD1 (6 bases). CDR3 DNA: TGTGCCAGCAGTTACTCGACCGGGGTCACAGGGGAGACCCAGTACTTC. This codes for CASSYSTGVTGETQYF.